This paragraph reports one T cell receptor beta chain. The sample originates from a study of blood T cells in healthy people across ages. The CDR3 is made up of 15 amino acids. Germline trimming cut 5 bases from V and 0 bases from J; bases unmatched to any gene: 3. The germline CDR1 and CDR2 sequences are MNHEY and SMNVEV (reference sequence). Together with a sample-barcoded 5' primer, a J-beta primer mix was included in a second PCR lasting about 6 to 11 cycles. TCRdb redid the calling of the 5' RACE reads with MiXCR, one entry per CDR3 protein. Of some 890,000 distinct CDR3 sequences listed, approximately 32% are singletons. In addition, the sample was reused for a study of T cells of mothers and their children. That study adds: A few healthy Caucasian mothers gave samples, and so did their six children.

V usage is TRBV27 and J usage is TRBJ2-7; the match to TRBD2 covers 11 bases. Sequencing used blood. The source of this sequence is a woman in her thirties or forties in good health. The CDR3 sequence: CASSLAGGRSYEQYF. CDR3 in DNA: TGTGCCAGCAGTCTAGCGGGGGGCCGCTCCTACGAGCAGTACTTC.